This note documents a single TCR beta chain sequence. These data belong to a study of blood T cell repertoires in COVID-19. For the study at large: Italy, Spain and the United States were the sources of the convalescent and acute COVID-19 samples. The cDNA or gDNA used as material had been derived from T cells, B-cell-depleted T cells, or PBMCs.

Per the original methods: Estimated nucleated cell counts came from reference gene primer amplification. Assay used: immunoSEQ multiplex PCR; TCRdb lists only in-frame clones, some missing. That table is the source of V, J and clone size, and D and trimming were worked out from the DNA. The sample shows fewer than 200,000 clones, less than 85% of them seen only once. The CDR3 loop spans 16 amino acids. The V end lost 0 bases, the J end lost 9 bases, and 18 bases lay between the germline ends. In germline, CDR1 is MNHEY, CDR2 SVGEGT. Recruited during active infection, patients (from Seattle) were subsequently followed longitudinally.

This chain uses TRBV6-2 or TRBV6-3 with TRBJ2-1; maybe TRBD2 (5 bases). Material for sequencing was peripheral blood. This TCR was sampled from a woman aged 55-69 years with COVID-19, enrolled during active disease. The CDR3 sequence: CASSYSTVGRSSEQFF. The CDR3, as DNA: TGTGCCAGCAGTTACTCGACGGTGGGGAGATCATCTGAGCAGTTCTTC.